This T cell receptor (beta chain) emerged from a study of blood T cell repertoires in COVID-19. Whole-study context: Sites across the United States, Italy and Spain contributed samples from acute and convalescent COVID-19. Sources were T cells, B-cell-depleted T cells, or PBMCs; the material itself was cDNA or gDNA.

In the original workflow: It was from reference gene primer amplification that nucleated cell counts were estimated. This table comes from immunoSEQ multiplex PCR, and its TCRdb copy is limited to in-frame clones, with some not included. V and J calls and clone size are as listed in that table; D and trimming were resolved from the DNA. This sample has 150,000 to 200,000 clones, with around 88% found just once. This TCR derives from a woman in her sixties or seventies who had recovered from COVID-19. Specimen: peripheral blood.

CDR3 DNA: TGTGCCAGCAGTTTATGGGGACAGGGCGGGGGAAAACTGTTTTTT. Encoded protein: CASSLWGQGGGKLFF. This sequence joins TRBV28 and TRBJ1-4; 9 bases fit TRBD1. Germline V gives CDR1 MDHEN, CDR2 SYDVKM. V lost 0 bases to trimming and J lost 10 bases; unmatched junction nucleotides: 6. The CDR3 runs 15 residues.